The rows below give T cell receptor beta chains drawn from one sample of a study of blood T cell repertoires in COVID-19. TCRdb's copy holds only in-frame clones and misses some; the assay was immunoSEQ multiplex PCR. The table has roughly 200,000 clones, 88% seen once. Sequenced input: peripheral blood. These receptors came from a man aged 18 to 30 with active or convalescent COVID-19. The CDR3 runs from the conserved cysteine through the conserved F or W. A D gene is named only where the DNA matches it firmly. Clone size, where shown, is once, few, many, or a class for clones that have expanded.

d_call,j_call,v_call,clone_size,cdr3_nt,cdr3_aa
TRBD1,TRBJ1-2,TRBV7-9,-,TGTGCCAGCAGCATATCTGAGGGCCTACCGGGACAGGGAATAGGTGGCTACACCTTC,CASSISEGLPGQGIGGYTF
TRBD1,TRBJ1-1,TRBV30,-,TGTGCCTGGAGCCAATCGCGAACAGGGGCCCGGGGCACTGAAGCTTTCTTT,CAWSQSRTGARGTEAFF
-,TRBJ2-7,TRBV2,once,TGTGCCAGCAGTGCCAGGGACTACGAGCAGTACTTC,CASSARDYEQYF
-,TRBJ1-5,TRBV29-1,-,TGCAGCGTTTCAGGGGCAAATCAGCCCCAGCATTTT,CSVSGANQPQHF
TRBD1,TRBJ1-2,TRBV5-4,few,TGTGCCAGCAGCCTGGGACAGGGGGCGGATGGCTACACCTTC,CASSLGQGADGYTF
TRBD1,TRBJ2-7,TRBV19,-,TGTGCCAGTAGTATCGGTCAGGGGGCTTACGAGCAGTACTTC,CASSIGQGAYEQYF
TRBD1,TRBJ2-2,TRBV7-6,-,TGTGCCAGCAGCAGACAGGGGACCACCGGGGAGCTGTTTTTT,CASSRQGTTGELFF
-,TRBJ1-1,TRBV10-3,-,TGTGCTGTTAGGGGGAACACTGAAGCTTTCTTT,CAVRGNTEAFF
TRBD1,TRBJ2-3,TRBV11-2,-,TGTGCCAGCAGCTGGGGACAGGGGGCCTCCGATACGCAGTATTTT,CASSWGQGASDTQYF
-,TRBJ1-6,TRBV5-8,once,TGTGCCAGCAGCCGTCGCGATTCACCCCTCCACTTT,CASSRRDSPLHF
TRBD2,TRBJ2-7,TRBV11-3,-,TGTGCCAGCAGCTCGCGACTAGCGGGGACTCTCTACGAGCAGTACTTC,CASSSRLAGTLYEQYF
-,TRBJ1-5,TRBV6-5,-,TGTGCCAGCAGCAGGGAATATGGTCAGCCCCAGCATTTT,CASSREYGQPQHF
-,TRBJ1-6,TRBV12-3/TRBV12-4,-,TGTGCCAGCAGTGGAATACTGGGGGCGTCCCTCCACTTT,CASSGILGASLHF
-,TRBJ2-5,TRBV7-2,-,TGTGCCAGCAGCTCACAGGGCTACCAAGAGACCCAGTACTTC,CASSSQGYQETQYF
TRBD1,TRBJ1-3,TRBV10-3,-,TGTGCCATCAGCAGACAGGGGAGTGGATCTGGAAACACCATATATTTT,CAISRQGSGSGNTIYF
-,TRBJ1-2,TRBV6-5,-,TGTGCCAGCAGCTCCTGGGGGGGAGGGGATGGCTACACCTTC,CASSSWGGGDGYTF
TRBD1,TRBJ2-1,TRBV5-4,-,TGTGCCAGCAGTCGTAAAACAGGGGTCACTGAGCAGTTCTTC,CASSRKTGVTEQFF
-,TRBJ1-6,TRBV6-6,few,TGTGCCAGCGCAAACCAGAATAATTCACCCCTCCACTTT,CASANQNNSPLHF
-,TRBJ2-3,TRBV5-6,-,TGTGCCAGCAGCCTAGAAGTGTCCGATACGCAGTATTTT,CASSLEVSDTQYF
-,TRBJ2-1,TRBV5-1,-,TGCGCCAGCAGCTCCGGACTAAGGGGGCAGCAGTTCTTC,CASSSGLRGQQFF
-,TRBJ1-3,TRBV10-3,-,TGTGCCATCGGACAGCATACGGACGGAAACACCATATATTTT,CAIGQHTDGNTIYF
-,TRBJ1-5,TRBV20-1,-,TGCAGTGCTAGTAAAGGTGGAGTCGGCAATCAGCCCCAGCATTTT,CSASKGGVGNQPQHF
TRBD2,TRBJ2-7,TRBV2,-,TGTGCCAGCACTAACCTCCCGGGGCGGGGGGGCGGCTACGAGCAGTACTTC,CASTNLPGRGGGYEQYF
-,TRBJ1-1,TRBV6-4,-,TGTGCCAGCAGTGCTCAGGGAAACACTGAAGCTTTCTTT,CASSAQGNTEAFF
-,TRBJ1-4,TRBV6-1,-,TGTGCCAGCAGTGAACGGTCCCGACAGGCCCTTAATGAAAAACTGTTTTTT,CASSERSRQALNEKLFF
-,TRBJ1-2,TRBV28,-,TGTGCCAGCAGTTTATTGAACAAAAACTATGGCTACACCTTC,CASSLLNKNYGYTF
TRBD2,TRBJ2-3,TRBV5-6,medium-sized,TGTGCCAGCAGCCCTAGCGGGATTAGCACAGATACGCAGTATTTT,CASSPSGISTDTQYF
TRBD1,TRBJ1-2,TRBV5-1,-,TGCGCCAGCAACCCGGGACAGGGGCCCTATGGCTACACCTTC,CASNPGQGPYGYTF
TRBD2,TRBJ2-5,TRBV5-1,-,TGCGCCAGCAGCTTTGGCGGGGGGGCTGAGACCCAGTACTTC,CASSFGGGAETQYF
TRBD1,TRBJ1-4,TRBV30,-,TGTGCCTGGGCCGGGACAGGCATTAATGAAAAACTGTTTTTT,CAWAGTGINEKLFF
TRBD1,TRBJ2-7,TRBV30,-,TGTGCATTTTGGGACAGGGACTCCTACGAGCAGTACTTC,CAFWDRDSYEQYF
TRBD1,TRBJ1-2,TRBV6-5,-,TGTGCCAGCAGTTCACGGACAGGGGGCTACGGCTACACCTTC,CASSSRTGGYGYTF
TRBD1,TRBJ1-1,TRBV10-3,-,TGTGCCATCAGTGAGGTGACAGGGAGGAACACTGAAGCTTTCTTT,CAISEVTGRNTEAFF
TRBD1,TRBJ2-5,TRBV19,-,TGTGCCAGTACCGCCACAGGGGTTCGAGAGACCCAGTACTTC,CASTATGVRETQYF
TRBD1,TRBJ1-1,TRBV4-1,few,TGCGCCAGCAGCCAAACAGGGGTGGCTGAAGCTTTCTTT,CASSQTGVAEAFF
-,TRBJ2-7,TRBV4-1,-,TGCGCCAGCAGCCATGGGGCTAGAGAGCAGTACTTC,CASSHGAREQYF
TRBD1,TRBJ2-5,TRBV5-4,-,TGTGCCAGCAGCTTGGGAACAGGGGGCTTGGAGACCCAGTACTTC,CASSLGTGGLETQYF
-,TRBJ2-7,TRBV5-1,-,TGCGCCAGCAGCTTAGCGGGTGTTTACGAGCAGTACTTC,CASSLAGVYEQYF
TRBD1,TRBJ1-1,TRBV6-5,-,TGTGCCAGCAGTTATAAAATGACAGGGGAAACTGAAGCTTTCTTT,CASSYKMTGETEAFF
TRBD2,TRBJ2-1,TRBV29-1,-,TGCAGCGGAGGACTAGCGGTCTACAATGAGCAGTTCTTC,CSGGLAVYNEQFF
TRBD1,TRBJ1-2,TRBV29-1,-,TGCAGCACACAGGACAGGGCAAACTATGGCTACACCTTC,CSTQDRANYGYTF
TRBD1,TRBJ1-4,TRBV19,once,TGTGCCAGTAGTCCCCGGACAGGGGATGAAAAACTGTTTTTT,CASSPRTGDEKLFF
-,TRBJ1-2,TRBV29-1,-,TGCAGCGTTGCGGCAGGGGACTATGGCTACACCTTC,CSVAAGDYGYTF
-,TRBJ2-7,TRBV18,-,TGTGCCAGCTCACAAACTAACGAGCAGTACTTC,CASSQTNEQYF
-,TRBJ2-1,TRBV7-2,-,TGTGCCAGCAGCTCCCGGGGTGGCAATGAGCAGTTCTTC,CASSSRGGNEQFF
-,TRBJ1-4,TRBV19,-,TGTGCCAGTAGCACCCCGCGGGCTAATGAAAAACTGTTTTTT,CASSTPRANEKLFF
-,TRBJ2-7,TRBV19,-,TGTGCCAGTAGTACCCTACCTCACTACGAGCAGTACTTC,CASSTLPHYEQYF
TRBD1,TRBJ2-1,TRBV11-2,-,TGTGCCAGCAGCTTAGTTTGGGACAGGGGCAGGAATGAGCAGTTCTTC,CASSLVWDRGRNEQFF
TRBD1,TRBJ2-1,TRBV29-1,-,TGCAGCGTTGAAAGTGTGGGACAGGGATTTCATGAGCAGTTCTTC,CSVESVGQGFHEQFF
TRBD1,TRBJ2-3,TRBV2,-,TGTGCCAGCAGCGCAGCGAAATTCCGGGACAGAGATACGCAGTATTTT,CASSAAKFRDRDTQYF
-,TRBJ1-1,TRBV6-5,-,TGTGCCAGCAGTTACTCGAGCCGGACTGAAGCTTTCTTT,CASSYSSRTEAFF